This note documents a single T cell receptor (beta chain) sequence. The antigen is undetermined. The data originate from a study of OX40 agonist ivuxolimab in advanced cancers. Study details: Partial response was recorded in three patients: one hepatocellular carcinoma and two cutaneous melanoma cases. Points from the study as a whole: Dose levels from 0.1 to 3.0 mg/kg saw CD4+ and CD8+ blood T cells expand clonally by week 6. On average, CD8+ T cells had more expanded clones than CD4+.

Germline CDR1 reads MDHEN; CDR2 reads SYDVKM. This CDR3 region has 15 residues. Trimming cost V 2 bases and J 7 bases, with 17 bases left between them. Clones were read by immunoSEQ multiplex PCR, and TCRdb kept only the in-frame ones, dropping some. The sample lists around 120,000 clones, 85% to 90% occurring once. The material sequenced was CD4+ or CD8+ T cells sorted from blood, taken in a trial of the OX40 agonist ivuxolimab. The chain recombines TRBV28 with TRBJ1-2, with D unresolved. This receptor was identified in an adult with an advanced solid tumor such as melanoma, head and neck, liver or kidney cancer. The CDR3 loop is CASSLSWVPRSGYTF. CDR3 sequence (DNA): TGTGCCAGCAGTTTAAGCTGGGTGCCCAGGAGTGGCTACACCTTC.